The 17 T cell receptor beta chains presented below share a single source sample, sequenced in a study of molecular identifiers for immune sequencing clone quantification. MiXCR was run by TCRdb on the PCR reads, yielding one entry per CDR3 protein. The sample has about 35,000 distinct CDR3 sequences, over 15% seen once; the top ten hold about 1.1%. Sequenced: naive CD8+ T cells from blood, with Jurkat cell RNA spiked in. Subset denoted: FACS-sorted CD8+CD4-CCR7+CD45RA+ naive T cells. The receptors come from a human donor in good health. Some libraries in this study had Jurkat cell RNA spiked in.

In regard to this clonotype: A clone one base away is much larger, so this may be a read error. The gene calls are TRBV12-3 or TRBV12-4 and TRBJ2-3; D is perhaps TRBD2 (7 bases). The CDR3 totals 14 residues. Written as DNA, the CDR3 is TGTGCCAGCAGTGTCGGGGGGAGGACAGATACGCAGTGTTTT. This gives the protein CASSVGGRTDTQCF.

Comments on this clonotype: A much more abundant neighbour one base away suggests this may be a read error. The chain combines TRBV5-1 with TRBJ2-7; TRBD2 matches 9 bases. The CDR3 sequence is 16 residues long. The V and J ends lost 2 bases and 1 base, in that order; junction bases with no gene match: 7. Germline CDR1 is SGHRS and CDR2 is YFSETQ. CDR3 DNA sequence: TGCGCCAGCAGCTTTCTTAGCGGGGGAATTTCCTACGAGCAGTACTTC. Amino acids: CASSFLSGGISYEQYF.

This clonotype came up many times. The chain combines TRBV7-9 with TRBJ2-6; a weak D match, TRBD1 (6 bases). V was trimmed by 5 bases and J by 0 bases, leaving 17 bases between them. The CDR3 is 18 residues long. Germline CDR1 reads SEHNR; CDR2 reads FQNEAQ (reference sequence). The CDR3 nucleotides are TGTGCCAGCAGCCCTCTGACAGGCGATCGCTCTGGGGCCAACGTCCTGACTTTC. It encodes CASSPLTGDRSGANVLTF.

This clonotype occurred many times. The CDR3 protein is CSAQPDIAGTDTQYF. The CDR3 DNA reads as TGCAGTGCTCAGCCGGATATAGCGGGCACAGATACGCAGTATTTT. This chain links TRBV20-1 with TRBJ2-3, with D possibly matching TRBD2 (6 bases). Germline loops: CDR1 DFQATT, CDR2 SNEGSKA (reference sequence). V shed 5 bases and J shed 1 base, with 16 bases lying between them. This CDR3 contains 15 residues.

The chain joins TRBV27 to TRBJ2-1, with no clear D. The CDR3 totals 13 residues. Deletions cut 2 bases from V and 4 bases from J, with 6 bases between. Looked up from germline, CDR1 is MNHEY and CDR2 is SMNVEV (reference sequence). CDR3 in DNA: TGTGCCAGCAGTTTAGGCGGTTACAATGAGCAGTTCTTC. Translated: CASSLGGYNEQFF.

This clonotype was seen many times. The chain joins TRBV19 to TRBJ1-1; possibly TRBD1 for D (5 bases). Trimming cost V 3 bases and J 5 bases, with 16 bases left between them. The CDR3 runs 15 residues. Germline lookup yields CDR1 LNHDA and CDR2 SQIVND (reference sequence). The CDR3, as DNA: TGTGCCAGTAGTATTTACGGGACCCGGCAGACTGAAGCTTTCTTT. Encoded protein: CASSIYGTRQTEAFF.

This clonotype was seen a handful of times. J is TRBJ2-1 and V is TRBV3-1, with TRBD1 matching 7 bases. This CDR3 comprises 16 residues. The germline gives CDR1 LGHDT, CDR2 YNNKEL (reference sequence). The V gene end was trimmed by 4 bases and the J gene end by 8 bases; junction bases not matched to a gene: 14. The CDR3 region has the DNA TGTGCCAGCAGCCGGGAAACAGGGGACGGATGGGATGAGCAGTTCTTC. The encoded protein is CASSRETGDGWDEQFF.

This clonotype has more than one count but fewer than ten. This sequence joins TRBV3-1 and TRBJ2-7; D is possibly TRBD2 (6 bases). The germline V and J ends were trimmed by 6 bases and 2 bases, with 11 bases remaining between them. The CDR3 runs to 13 residues. The V gene's germline CDR1 is LGHDT and CDR2 YNNKEL (reference sequence). The CDR3 DNA follows: TGTGCCAGCAGTGATAGCGGTCCCTACGAGCAGTACTTC. Encoded protein: CASSDSGPYEQYF.

In this sample, this clonotype turned up many times. The chain combines TRBV28 with TRBJ2-5, with a tentative D call TRBD1 (6 bases). Trimming pared 6 bases from V and 4 bases from J, leaving 12 bases between. The V gene's germline CDR1 is MDHEN and CDR2 SYDVKM. This CDR3 contains 13 residues. The CDR3 here is CASRDSRAETQYF. The DNA for the CDR3 is TGTGCCAGCAGGGACAGTAGAGCAGAGACCCAGTACTTC.

This chain uses TRBV10-3 with TRBJ2-3; D is unclear. In germline, CDR1 is ENHRY, CDR2 SYGVKD. This CDR3 has 12 amino acids. Trimming shortened V by 0 bases and J by 3 bases, and 1 base separated the two germline ends. CDR3 nucleotide sequence: TGTGCCATCAGTGAGTCTACAGATACGCAGTATTTT. Translating it yields CAISESTDTQYF.

This clonotype was counted ten times or more. This sequence joins TRBV6-6 and TRBJ2-5; a possible D gene is TRBD2 (5 bases). With 2 bases removed from V and 4 bases from J, the gap between germline ends came to 17 bases. CDR3 size: 16 residues. CDR1 and CDR2 from the germline V gene are MNHNY and SVGAGI (reference sequence). The DNA for the CDR3 is TGTGCCAGCAGTTACACGTCAGGAGGATGGTTAGAGACCCAGTACTTC. It specifies CASSYTSGGWLETQYF.

In its sample, this clonotype was seen many times. This chain joins TRBV7-9 and TRBJ2-7; D uncertain. The CDR3 loop spans 14 amino acids. Deletions cut 1 base from V and 3 bases from J, with 10 bases between. Looked up from germline, CDR1 is SEHNR and CDR2 is FQNEAQ (reference sequence). CDR3 protein: CASSLETRFYEQYF. For the CDR3, the DNA is TGTGCCAGCAGCTTAGAAACCCGATTCTACGAGCAGTACTTC.

This clonotype was counted at least ten times. The V call is TRBV9, the J call TRBJ2-1, with D possibly being TRBD1 or TRBD2 (5 bases each). The ends were cut back, 7 bases at V and 7 bases at J, with 15 bases in the middle. Germline CDR1 reads SGDLS; CDR2 reads YYNGEE. CDR3 length: 13 residues. The CDR3 region is CASSPSGTNEQFF. The CDR3 DNA reads as TGTGCCAGCTCCCCATCGGGGACGAATGAGCAGTTCTTC.

The sample holds many counts of this clonotype. This chain uses TRBV7-9 with TRBJ1-1; 8 bases are a match to TRBD1. The CDR3 loop spans 16 amino acids. Germline CDR1 SEHNR, CDR2 FQNEAQ (reference sequence). V gave up 3 bases and J gave up 0 bases; unmatched junction bases: 6. The CDR3, as DNA: TGTGCCAGCAGCTTGGACAGGGAATTCATGAACACTGAAGCTTTCTTT. Translating gives CASSLDREFMNTEAFF.

The V call is TRBV30, the J call TRBJ2-7; 7 bases map to TRBD1. Trimming cost V 5 bases and J 4 bases; bases outside gene matches: 2. Per the germline V gene, CDR1 is GTSNPN and CDR2 is SVGIG (reference sequence). This CDR3 comprises 11 residues. The CDR3 nucleotides read TGTGCCTGGGGGGACAGTTACGAGCAGTACTTC. It encodes CAWGDSYEQYF. The complete variable domain, with remaining parts taken from reference TRBV30 and TRBJ2-7, reads SQTIHQWPATLVQPVGSPLSLECTVEGTSNPNLYWYRQAAGRGLQLLFYSVGIGQISSEVPQNLSASRPQDRQFILSSKKLLLSDSGFYLCAWGDSYEQYFGPGTRLTVT.

Worth noting for this clonotype: It may be a read error: a sequence one base away is much more abundant. This chain uses TRBV20-1 with TRBJ1-1; 7 nucleotides agree with TRBD1. V lost 6 bases, J lost 4 bases, and 11 bases stayed unmatched. The germline gives CDR1 DFQATT, CDR2 SNEGSKA (reference sequence). The CDR3 extends over 14 amino acids. CDR3 DNA: TGCAGTGCACGGATGACAGGGATAGGCACTGAAGCTTTCTTT. It specifies CSARMTGIGTEAFF.

Remarks on this clonotype: This may be a read error: a much more frequent sequence differs by one nucleotide. This sequence joins TRBV6-2 or TRBV6-3 and TRBJ1-1; D is possibly TRBD1 (6 bases). The CDR3 is 15 amino acids. The germline CDR1 and CDR2 sequences are MNHEY and SVGEGT. V was clipped by 5 bases and J by 3 bases, with 16 bases between them. CDR3 DNA: TGTGCCAGCAGTCAGGTTATACGGACAGACACTGAAGCTTTCTTT. Protein: CASSQVIRTDTEAFF.